This entry is about one T cell receptor beta chain. Scientists sequenced DNA from unsorted PBMC on ten immunoSEQ deep assay plates. Profiled with immunoSEQ multiplex PCR; TCRdb holds only in-frame clones, not every one. The table has roughly 450,000 clones, around 74% seen once. These data are taken from a study of shared clonotypes between healthy human individuals. Study-level background: Two women and a few men aged 18 to 49 made up the donors.

CDR3 length: 20 amino acids. Adults of Caucasian background living in Nashville, Tennessee made up all donors. Around 90 million PBMCs served as the genomic DNA source for unsorted samples. The sequenced material came from PBMCs. V usage is TRBV12-1 and J usage is TRBJ2-3; the listed D gene, TRBD2, was not tested against the DNA. TRBV12-1 is listed as a pseudogene. This sequence was found in a woman between 35 and 50 years old in good health. Some clones in this sample may be carry-over from other donors' samples. In nucleotides, the CDR3 is TGTGCCAGCAGCTTTCAGCCCCTTATTCGGGACTCCGGGCTTAGCGGGCCCGGGTATTTT. Residues: CASSFQPLIRDSGLSGPGYF.